The clone carrying this T cell receptor (beta chain) was recorded many times. Antigen: not known. The sample comes from a study of T cell repertoires in cytomegalovirus infection. As for the study in general: It was recently identified HLA-C-restricted and well-studied HLA-B-restricted CMV epitopes that the study used. Notes on the study in general: It was HLA-C-restricted CMV-specific TCR beta clonotypes that dominated the response ex vivo.

CDR1 is SEHNR and CDR2 is FQNEAQ in the germline V gene (reference sequence). This CDR3 is 15 amino acids long. V gave up 5 bases and J gave up 3 bases, with 14 bases separating them. TCRdb itself ran the reads through MiXCR, one entry per CDR3 protein. The data contain about a million distinct CDR3 sequences, around 31% of them singletons. This TCR derives from a human donor in good health (CMV status not recorded). Some clones in this sample may be carry-over from other donors' samples. V and J are TRBV7-9 and TRBJ2-1, with D tentatively TRBD2 (5 bases). The starting material was cultured CD8+ T cells from PBMCs, obtained from culture after CMV antigen stimulation. CDR3 in DNA: TGTGCCAGCAGCCGCACGAGGGCCCTCTACAATGAGCAGTTCTTC. This gives the protein CASSRTRALYNEQFF.